The entry that follows covers one T cell receptor beta chain sequence. These data come from a study of T cell changes during pregnancy in multiple sclerosis. Produced via immunoSEQ multiplex PCR; TCRdb's table is partial and in-frame only. The sample yields 40,000 to 55,000 clones, approximately 90% seen once. J gave up 7 bases and V 2 bases, and 9 bases lay outside the gene matches. CDR1 is SGHVS and CDR2 is FNYEAQ in the germline V gene. This CDR3 spans 16 amino acids. The sample here was CD8+ T cells from peripheral blood mononuclear cells, taken in the second trimester of pregnancy. This sequence originates from a female donor with multiple sclerosis, enrolled in a pregnancy study. The chain combines TRBV7-6 with TRBJ2-1; 9 bases fit TRBD1. The CDR3 DNA reads as TGTGCCAGCAGCTTAACTTCGACAGGGGGAAGGAATGAGCAGTTCTTC. Amino acid sequence: CASSLTSTGGRNEQFF.